The 5 T cell receptor beta chains presented below share a single source sample, sequenced in a study of blood T cell repertoires in COVID-19. Produced via immunoSEQ multiplex PCR; TCRdb's table is partial and in-frame only. This table has a few hundred thousand clones, nearly 90% appearing once. The specimen sequenced was PBMCs or T cells enriched from blood (not recorded which). The receptors come from a man under 40 who had been exposed to COVID-19.

This chain joins TRBV12-3 or TRBV12-4 and TRBJ2-5; D might be TRBD1 (5 bases). The CDR3 consists of 13 residues. V dropped 11 bases and J dropped 5 bases, with 18 bases sitting between them. The CDR3 loop reads CAGALGLEETQYF. The CDR3 nucleotides read TGTGCCGGTGCATTGGGGCTGGAGGAGACCCAGTACTTC.

The chain is built from TRBV12-3 or TRBV12-4 and TRBJ1-6; 8 nucleotides match TRBD1. CDR3 length: 11 residues. V shed 1 base and J 17 bases; nucleotides not matched to a gene: 1. The CDR3 DNA follows: TGTGCCAGCAGTTTAGGGACAGGGATCCACTTT. Protein product: CASSLGTGIHF.

The chain uses TRBV6-5 and TRBJ1-1; 7 bases are a match to TRBD1. Germline CDR1 and CDR2: MNHEY and SVGAGI. V was pared by 5 bases and J by 8 bases, with 8 bases of the junction left unmatched. CDR3 length equals 13 residues. CDR3 loop: CASSPSTGSEAFF. The CDR3 region has the DNA TGTGCCAGCAGTCCATCGACAGGGTCAGAAGCTTTCTTT.

The gene calls are TRBV27 and TRBJ1-1; D gene uncertain. V was cut by 2 bases and J by 2 bases, with 9 bases left in between. Germline-derived CDR1 and CDR2 are MNHEY and SMNVEV (reference sequence). This CDR3 contains 14 residues. The CDR3 reads CASSLAGKNTEAFF. Here the CDR3 DNA reads TGTGCCAGCAGTTTAGCCGGGAAAAACACTGAAGCTTTCTTT.

This clone was observed once. DNA for the CDR3: TGTGCCAGCAGCCGGGACAGGGTAGGCGGCTACACCTTC. Translating it yields CASSRDRVGGYTF. The chain employs TRBV6-4 and TRBJ1-2; TRBD1 matches at 9 bases. With 6 bases clipped from V and 8 bases from J, the junction kept 7 bases outside the gene matches. Germline lookup yields CDR1 MRHNA and CDR2 SNTAGT. CDR3 length: 13 residues.